One and the same sample provided the 27 T cell receptor beta chains below, sequenced in a study of cytotoxic CD8 clonotypes in ibrutinib-treated CLL. Data came from immunoSEQ multiplex PCR; TCRdb stores just in-frame clones and leaves some out. Of just over 200,000 clones listed, roughly 79% are singletons. This specimen consisted of PBMCs, obtained after 12 months of ibrutinib treatment. Source of these receptors: a human donor with chronic lymphocytic leukemia.

V gene TRBV2 combines with J gene TRBJ2-5; 12 nucleotides agree with TRBD2. Germline V gives CDR1 SNHLY, CDR2 FYNNEI. The junction had 9 bases not matched to a gene; V was cut back by 8 bases and J by 5 bases. The CDR3 has 15 residues. CDR3 amino acids: CASGLTSGGRETQYF. The DNA of the CDR3 is TGTGCCAGCGGGTTGACTAGCGGGGGCCGGGAGACCCAGTACTTC.

Comment on this clone: At one of its ends the junction is not consistent with the germline gene, which may arise from a read error. The CDR3 here is CASTGPAAF. Written as DNA, the CDR3 is TGTGCCAGTACCGGCCCGGCGGCTTTC. The chain recombines TRBV19 with TRBJ2-7; no reliable D call. Germline assignment: CDR1 LNHDA and CDR2 SQIVND (reference sequence). The CDR3 is 9 residues long.

V and J are TRBV27 and TRBJ2-1, with a tentative D call TRBD1 (6 bases). CDR1 is MNHEY, CDR2 SMNVEV, per germline (reference sequence). The CDR3 spans 16 residues. Trimming stripped 3 bases from V and 8 bases from J, with 20 bases between. CDR3 bases: TGTGCCAGCAGTTTTCTTCAGGGGAGATTGGACGATGAGCAGTTCTTC. It encodes CASSFLQGRLDDEQFF.

The V and J genes are TRBV5-1 and TRBJ1-3; D is uncertain. There are 16 residues in the CDR3. Trimming cost V 1 base and J 0 bases, with 11 bases left between them. Looked up from germline, CDR1 is SGHRS and CDR2 is YFSETQ. In nucleotides, the CDR3 is TGCGCCAGCAGCTTGTTCGGCACCTCCTCTGGAAACACCATATATTTT. Its translation: CASSLFGTSSGNTIYF. Drawing the rest from reference TRBV5-1 and TRBJ1-3, the complete variable domain is KAGVTQTPRYLIKTRGQQVTLSCSPISGHRSVSWYQQTPGQGLQFLFEYFSETQRNKGNFPGRFSGRQFSNSRSEMNVSTLELGDSALYLCASSLFGTSSGNTIYFGEGSWLTVV.

Comment on this clone: Compared with germline, one end of the junction differs, possibly owing to a read error. The V call is TRBV13, the J call TRBJ1-1; 12 positions match TRBD1. Germline CDR1 is PRHDT and CDR2 is FYEKMQ (reference sequence). The CDR3 is 15 amino acids. Here the CDR3 DNA reads TGTGCCAGCAGCCTAGGGACAGGGGGCAGGGATGAAGCTTTCTTT. Translation gives CASSLGTGGRDEAFF.

V is TRBV6-5 and J is TRBJ2-5, with D possibly TRBD1 on 5 matching bases. Looked up from germline, CDR1 is MNHEY and CDR2 is SVGAGI. Trimming shortened V by 2 bases and J by 6 bases, and 7 bases separated the two germline ends. The CDR3 covers 12 residues. CDR3 loop: CASSYGAKTQYF. The CDR3 coding sequence is TGTGCCAGCAGTTACGGGGCTAAGACCCAGTACTTC.

The rearrangement uses TRBV15 and TRBJ2-4; the D gene is possibly TRBD2 (5 bases). CDR3 length: 17 residues. Germline V gene lookup returns CDR1 LNHNV and CDR2 YYDKDF (reference sequence). Trimming left V 0 bases short and J 0 bases short, with 12 bases between. DNA of the CDR3: TGTGCCACCAGCAGAGAACAGCGGAATCTAGCCAAAAACATTCAGTACTTC. This translates into CATSREQRNLAKNIQYF. The full variable domain, in which reference TRBV15 and TRBJ2-4 provide the parts outside the CDR3, is DAMVIQNPRYQVTQFGKPVTLSCSQTLNHNVMYWYQQKSSQAPKLLFHYYDKDFNNEADTPDNFQSRRPNTSFCFLDIRSPGLGDTAMYLCATSREQRNLAKNIQYFGAGTRLSVL.

Notes on this clone: Different DNA sequences within this sample yield the same CDR3. The chain uses TRBV19 and TRBJ2-7; tentatively, D is TRBD2 (6 bases). Germline V lookup: CDR1 LNHDA, CDR2 SQIVND (reference sequence). The CDR3 contains 16 residues. V lost 2 bases, J lost 3 bases, and 17 bases lay in between. CDR3 in amino acids: CASSISGRGLDYEQYF. The CDR3 DNA follows: TGTGCCAGTAGTATAAGTGGCCGGGGGTTGGACTACGAGCAGTACTTC. The entire variable domain, with the rest obtained from reference TRBV19 and TRBJ2-7, is as follows: DGGITQSPKYLFRKEGQNVTLSCEQNLNHDAMYWYRQDPGQGLRLIYYSQIVNDFQKGDIAEGYSVSREKKESFPLTVTSAQKNPTAFYLCASSISGRGLDYEQYFGPGTRLTVT.

The chain is built from TRBV29-1 and TRBJ2-3; D is perhaps TRBD2 (6 bases). This CDR3 has 14 residues. Trimming stripped 7 bases from V and 4 bases from J, with 18 bases between. Germline-derived CDR1 and CDR2 are SQVTM and ANQGSEA. CDR3 sequence: CSGRSGRMSDTQYF. CDR3 nucleotides: TGCAGCGGGAGGAGTGGGAGGATGTCAGATACGCAGTATTTT.

This chain links TRBV6-4 with TRBJ2-2; weak D call: TRBD1 (5 bases). Germline values: CDR1 MRHNA, CDR2 SNTAGT. This CDR3 is built from 15 residues. The ends were cut back, 1 base at V and 4 bases at J, with 10 bases in the middle. CDR3 residues: CASSDWQGGTGELFF. The CDR3 DNA is TGTGCCAGCAGTGACTGGCAGGGCGGCACCGGGGAGCTGTTTTTT.

The chain links TRBV28 to TRBJ2-3; the D is unclear. The CDR3 has 13 amino acids. The V end lost 5 bases, the J end lost 7 bases, and 13 bases lay between the germline ends. Germline V gives CDR1 MDHEN, CDR2 SYDVKM. The CDR3 DNA reads as TGTGCCAGCAGTATCCCGACTCCGCATACGCAGTATTTT. It is translated as CASSIPTPHTQYF.

The chain is built from TRBV4-1 and TRBJ2-3; maybe TRBD2 (6 bases). CDR1 MGHRA and CDR2 YSYEKL come from the germline V gene. The CDR3 has 17 residues. Deletions cut 2 bases from V and 0 bases from J, with 15 bases between. CDR3 DNA: TGCGCCAGCAGCCAACCCAAGACTAGAACTAGCACAGATACGCAGTATTTT. This encodes CASSQPKTRTSTDTQYF.

The chain uses TRBV29-1 and TRBJ1-1, with 9 positions matching TRBD1. J was trimmed by 7 bases and V by 7 bases; bases with no gene match: 10. Germline assignment: CDR1 SQVTM and CDR2 ANQGSEA. This CDR3 comprises 13 residues. CDR3 sequence: CSGATGGGGEAFF. The CDR3, as DNA: TGCAGCGGAGCAACAGGGGGCGGAGGTGAAGCTTTCTTT.

V is TRBV10-1 and J is TRBJ2-1; D is unclear. Per germline, CDR1 WNHNN and CDR2 SYGVQD (reference sequence). This CDR3 is built from 15 residues. Trimming pared 3 bases from V and 0 bases from J, leaving 9 bases between. CDR3 DNA sequence: TGCGCCAGCAGTGATCAAGTACTCTCCTACAATGAGCAGTTCTTC. This sequence encodes CASSDQVLSYNEQFF.

The chain uses TRBV11-3 and TRBJ2-7, with D possibly TRBD2 on 5 matching bases. The CDR3 length is 13 residues. The V end lost 5 bases, the J end lost 0 bases, and 8 bases lay between the germline ends. Germline assignment: CDR1 SGHNT and CDR2 YENEEA. The CDR3 spells CASSLTSSYEQYF. The CDR3 coding sequence is TGTGCCAGCAGCCTCACTAGCTCCTACGAGCAGTACTTC.

This chain uses TRBV25-1 with TRBJ2-7; 9 bases match TRBD1. Germline V CDR1 and CDR2: MGHDK, SYGVNS. There are 17 residues in the CDR3. Germline trimming cut 3 bases from V and 1 base from J; bases unmatched to any gene: 10. CDR3 DNA: TGTGCCAGCAGTGACCCCAGAGTGGACAGGGGTTCCTACGAGCAGTACTTC. Its protein is CASSDPRVDRGSYEQYF.

This clone has more than one count but fewer than ten. The V gene is TRBV28, the J gene TRBJ1-2, with D possibly being TRBD1 (6 bases). V lost 6 bases and J lost 8, with 25 bases in between. Germline CDR1 reads MDHEN; CDR2 reads SYDVKM. The CDR3 consists of 16 residues. The chain's CDR3 is CASSPPQAPSGGGYTF. The CDR3 DNA reads TGTGCCAGCAGCCCTCCACAGGCTCCTTCGGGGGGCGGCTACACCTTC.

The rearrangement links TRBV6-5 to TRBJ2-7; TRBD2 aligns across 8 bases. Trimming cost V 2 bases and J 4 bases; bases outside gene matches: 7. The CDR3 has 15 residues. Germline loops: CDR1 MNHEY, CDR2 SVGAGI. The CDR3 loop is CASSYEAGGTYEQYF. The CDR3 DNA reads as TGTGCCAGCAGTTACGAGGCGGGGGGCACATACGAGCAGTACTTC.

The rearrangement links TRBV7-2 to TRBJ1-6; D remains unclear. CDR1 is SGHTA, CDR2 FQGNSA, per germline. The CDR3 is made up of 14 amino acids. Trimming left V 3 bases short and J 7 bases short, with 10 bases between. The CDR3 protein is CASSFFNYNSPLHF. In nucleotides, the CDR3 is TGTGCCAGCAGCTTTTTTAACTACAATTCACCCCTCCACTTT.

This rearrangement joins TRBV19 to TRBJ1-2, with TRBD1 as a possible D gene (5 bases). The CDR3 is 15 residues long. Trimming stripped 5 bases from V and 3 bases from J, with 16 bases between. Germline V gives CDR1 LNHDA, CDR2 SQIVND (reference sequence). CDR3 sequence (DNA): TGTGCCAGTAGTCCGACGGGGCGCAGGGACTATGGCTACACCTTC. This sequence encodes CASSPTGRRDYGYTF.

V gene TRBV15 combines with J gene TRBJ1-2; D remains unclear. From germline, CDR1 is LNHNV and CDR2 YYDKDF (reference sequence). V was clipped by 0 bases and J by 8 bases, with 10 bases between them. The CDR3 has 13 amino acids. The CDR3 DNA sequence: TGTGCCACCAGCAGAGATATGGCGGGCGGCTACACCTTC. Translation gives CATSRDMAGGYTF.

The J gene is TRBJ2-1, the V gene TRBV5-4, with D possibly called TRBD1 or TRBD2 (5 bases each). The length of the CDR3 is 13 residues. Deletions cut 4 bases from V and 10 bases from J, with 15 bases between. Germline loops: CDR1 SGHNT, CDR2 YYREEE (reference sequence). CDR3 sequence: CASSLIGGEEQFF. The CDR3, as DNA: TGTGCCAGCAGCCTGATTGGGGGTGAAGAGCAGTTCTTC.

The chain combines TRBV11-2 with TRBJ1-2; TRBD1 matches 7 bases. Germline-derived CDR1 and CDR2 are SGHAT and FQNNGV. V lost 5 bases and J lost 4; bases outside the gene matches: 16. There are 17 residues in the CDR3. The CDR3 coding sequence is TGTGCCAGCAGCACTACCCCTTCCACGGCAGGGGGCTATGGCTACACCTTC. Protein: CASSTTPSTAGGYGYTF.

V usage is TRBV27 and J usage is TRBJ2-1; TRBD2 matches at 9 bases. Germline assignment: CDR1 MNHEY and CDR2 SMNVEV (reference sequence). CDR3 size: 15 residues. The V segment lost 2 bases and the J segment 4 bases; nucleotides outside the gene matches: 3. The CDR3 coding sequence is TGTGCCAGCAGTTTAAGCGGGAGGTCTTACAATGAGCAGTTCTTC. The encoded protein is CASSLSGRSYNEQFF.

This chain joins TRBV5-1 and TRBJ1-2; weak D call: TRBD1 (6 bases). The CDR3 sequence is 13 residues long. Looked up from germline, CDR1 is SGHRS and CDR2 is YFSETQ. The ends were cut back, 3 bases at V and 6 bases at J, with 12 bases in the middle. CDR3 sequence reads: CASSSDGGDGYTF. In DNA, the CDR3 is TGCGCCAGCAGCTCGGACGGGGGCGATGGCTACACCTTC.

In its sample, this clone was seen a few times. The rearrangement joins TRBV9 to TRBJ1-5, with TRBD1 matching over 9 bases. Germline V lookup: CDR1 SGDLS, CDR2 YYNGEE. J gave up 4 bases and V 3 bases, and 5 bases lay outside the gene matches. The CDR3 is 15 residues long. The CDR3 is CASSGSDRGNQPQHF. The CDR3 DNA follows: TGTGCCAGCAGCGGCTCGGACAGGGGAAATCAGCCCCAGCATTTT. Supplemented by reference TRBV9 and TRBJ1-5, the full variable domain reads DSGVTQTPKHLITATGQRVTLRCSPRSGDLSVYWYQQSLDQGLQFLIQYYNGEERAKGNILERFSAQQFPDLHSELNLSSLELGDSALYFCASSGSDRGNQPQHFGDGTRLSIL.

The V call is TRBV19, the J call TRBJ2-5, with D perhaps TRBD1 or TRBD2 (5 bases each). This CDR3 is built from 15 residues. Per germline, CDR1 LNHDA and CDR2 SQIVND (reference sequence). V was cut by 6 bases and J by 5 bases, with 19 bases left in between. CDR3 nucleotide sequence: TGTGCCAGTAGCCTATCCGGGGACCTCGGGGAGACCCAGTACTTC. It specifies CASSLSGDLGETQYF.